These 21 T cell receptor beta chains were sequenced from one sample in a study of T cell responses to AZD1222 COVID-19 vaccine. The repertoire was sequenced with immunoSEQ multiplex PCR; TCRdb's copy has only in-frame clones and lacks some. The sample lists approximately 42,000 clones, around 88% occurring once. Source: peripheral blood, taken 28 days after the second AZD1222 dose. These receptors were obtained from an adult who received the AZD1222 COVID-19 vaccine.

This clone showed up just once. V usage is TRBV24-1 and J usage is TRBJ2-3, with D perhaps assigned TRBD1 or TRBD2 (5 bases each). V was shortened by 4 bases and J by 10 bases, with 14 bases between the two germline ends. The CDR3 is 13 residues long. In germline, CDR1 is KGHDR, CDR2 SFDVKD. CDR3 region: CATSDGGLRAQYF. CDR3 DNA: TGTGCCACCAGTGACGGAGGACTCAGGGCGCAGTATTTT.

The chain couples TRBV5-5 to TRBJ1-2; D is possibly TRBD1 (5 bases). Trimming removed 1 base at V and 0 bases at J, with 7 bases between. Germline CDR1 SGHKS, CDR2 YYEKEE (reference sequence). The CDR3 loop spans 14 amino acids. CDR3 bases: TGTGCCAGCAGCTTGTGGGGCGCTAACTATGGCTACACCTTC. Its protein product is CASSLWGANYGYTF.

This chain uses TRBV5-1 with TRBJ2-1; D unresolved. The V and J ends lost 2 bases and 9 bases respectively, with 18 bases between them. The CDR3 loop spans 15 amino acids. CDR1 and CDR2 (germline): SGHRS, YFSETQ. The CDR3 here is CASSFSDPSYVEQFF. The DNA of the CDR3 is TGCGCCAGCAGCTTCTCCGACCCATCCTACGTTGAGCAGTTCTTC.

The rearrangement links TRBV29-1 to TRBJ2-7; D may be TRBD1 (8 bases). From germline, CDR1 is SQVTM and CDR2 ANQGSEA. V dropped 6 bases and J dropped 8 bases, with 20 bases sitting between them. CDR3 length equals 13 residues. This CDR3 is CSVIQGGVEKQYF. CDR3 coding DNA: TGCAGCGTCATACAGGGGGGGGTAGAAAAGCAGTACTTC.

The chain couples TRBV11-2 to TRBJ2-3, with 10 bases lining up with TRBD2. CDR3 length: 16 amino acids. J was trimmed by 2 bases and V by 4 bases; bases with no gene match: 6. The germline gives CDR1 SGHAT, CDR2 FQNNGV. The CDR3 protein is CASSSLAGGFTDTQYF. DNA for the CDR3: TGTGCCAGCAGCTCGTTAGCGGGGGGCTTCACAGATACGCAGTATTTT.

This rearrangement joins TRBV2 to TRBJ1-2; unclear D gene. Trimming took 11 bases from V and 5 from J, leaving 18 bases between them. The CDR3 covers 13 residues. Germline CDR1 and CDR2: SNHLY and FYNNEI. The CDR3 DNA sequence: TGTGCCGGCGCTGAACCCGGGCTTTATGGCTACACCTTC. Its translation: CAGAEPGLYGYTF.

V is TRBV11-1 and J is TRBJ1-1; TRBD1 aligns across 7 bases. V shed 0 bases, J shed 0 bases, and the junction held 1 base outside the gene matches. CDR1 is SGHAT and CDR2 is FQDESV in the germline V gene (reference sequence). The CDR3 runs to 15 residues. CDR3 loop: CASSLAGQVNTEAFF. The CDR3 nucleotides read TGTGCCAGCAGCTTAGCCGGACAGGTGAACACTGAAGCTTTCTTT.

The rearrangement uses TRBV5-1 and TRBJ2-1, with D unresolved. Germline assignment: CDR1 SGHRS and CDR2 YFSETQ. CDR3 length equals 14 residues. Trimming shortened V by 0 bases and J by 2 bases, and 6 bases separated the two germline ends. For the CDR3, the DNA is TGCGCCAGCAGCTTGGGAGTTGCCTACAATGAGCAGTTCTTC. Translated: CASSLGVAYNEQFF.

The CDR3: CASSVTSGRAGEKYF. The CDR3 nucleotides are TGTGCCAGCAGCGTGACTAGCGGGAGGGCCGGCGAAAAGTACTTC. J is TRBJ2-5 and V is TRBV9; 14 positions agree with TRBD2. Per the germline V gene, CDR1 is SGDLS and CDR2 is YYNGEE. V gave up 2 bases and J gave up 12 bases; unmatched junction bases: 9. This CDR3 contains 15 residues.

This chain links TRBV3-1 (or the pseudogene TRBV3-2) with TRBJ2-3; 7 bases match TRBD2. V lost 1 base and J lost 3; bases outside the gene matches: 7. The length of the CDR3 is 16 residues. Germline CDR1 and CDR2: LGHDT and YNNKEL (reference sequence). The CDR3: CASSQVSGIETDTQYF. CDR3 bases: TGTGCCAGCAGCCAAGTGAGCGGGATTGAGACAGATACGCAGTATTTT.

This clone was detected once. The chain links TRBV5-6 to TRBJ2-2; no firm D call. The V and J ends lost 4 bases and 5 bases respectively, with 15 bases between them. The CDR3 contains 15 residues. Germline V gene sequence: CDR1 SGHDT, CDR2 YYEEEE. CDR3 residues: CASSRLISSTGELFF. The CDR3 DNA reads as TGTGCCAGCAGCCGTTTAATCTCTAGTACCGGGGAGCTGTTTTTT. Looking up the rest from reference TRBV5-6 and TRBJ2-2 gives the full variable domain: DAGVTQSPTHLIKTRGQQVTLRCSPKSGHDTVSWYQQALGQGPQFIFQYYEEEERQRGNFPDRFSGHQFPNYSSELNVNALLLGDSALYLCASSRLISSTGELFFGEGSRLTVL.

The rearrangement joins TRBV5-4 to TRBJ1-2, with 10 nucleotides matching TRBD1. Unmatched junction bases numbered 2, after V lost 4 bases and J lost 5 bases. CDR1 and CDR2 (germline): SGHNT, YYREEE (reference sequence). CDR3 length: 13 amino acids. CDR3 loop: CASSPGQGYGYTF. CDR3 sequence (DNA): TGTGCCAGCAGCCCGGGACAGGGGTATGGCTACACCTTC.

The chain joins TRBV5-1 to TRBJ2-7, with 9 bases lining up with TRBD2. This CDR3 has 14 residues. The ends lost 4 bases at V and 4 bases at J; junction bases unmatched: 6. Germline CDR1 SGHRS, CDR2 YFSETQ. The CDR3 region has the DNA TGCGCCAGCAGCCCGAGGACTAGCGCTTACGAGCAGTACTTC. Protein sequence: CASSPRTSAYEQYF.

This chain connects TRBV9 to TRBJ1-5; TRBD1 might be the D (5 bases). Trimming stripped 4 bases from V and 5 bases from J, with 13 bases between. This CDR3 has 14 residues. CDR1 is SGDLS, CDR2 YYNGEE, per germline. CDR3 DNA: TGTGCCAGCAGCAACGCAGGGTTTTATCAGCCCCAGCATTTT. Protein: CASSNAGFYQPQHF.

The chain has TRBV6-5 and TRBJ2-7; D could derive from TRBD1 or TRBD2 (5 bases each). The CDR3 is made up of 13 amino acids. Germline CDR1 reads MNHEY; CDR2 reads SVGAGI. Trimming removed 2 bases at V and 1 base at J, with 6 bases between. The CDR3 spells CASSYGGSYEQYF. Written as DNA, the CDR3 is TGTGCCAGCAGTTACGGGGGATCCTACGAGCAGTACTTC.

V gene TRBV25-1 combines with J gene TRBJ2-2, with unresolved D. V was cut by 3 bases and J by 1 base, with 9 bases left in between. The CDR3 is 15 amino acids. Germline V gene data show CDR1 as MGHDK and CDR2 as SYGVNS. The CDR3 loop reads CASSETRQNTGELFF. The CDR3 DNA sequence: TGTGCCAGCAGTGAGACCAGGCAGAACACCGGGGAGCTGTTTTTT.

The J gene is TRBJ2-7, the V gene TRBV7-2, with 8 bases that match TRBD1. This CDR3 contains 15 residues. The germline gives CDR1 SGHTA, CDR2 FQGNSA. Trimming cost V 2 bases and J 7 bases; bases outside gene matches: 10. Written as DNA, the CDR3 is TGTGCCAGCAGCTTATTGGGGACAGGAGGGGAGGAGCAGTACTTC. Residues: CASSLLGTGGEEQYF.

This chain joins TRBV3-1 (or the pseudogene TRBV3-2) and TRBJ2-1, with TRBD2 matching 14 bases. The CDR3 length is 17 residues. Germline CDR1 LGHDT, CDR2 YNNKEL (reference sequence). V dropped 3 bases and J dropped 7; count of bases not matched to a gene: 8. CDR3 residues: CASSQRLAGGPQNEQFF. The CDR3 coding sequence is TGTGCCAGCAGCCAGCGACTAGCGGGAGGGCCTCAGAATGAGCAGTTCTTC.

V gene TRBV5-4 combines with J gene TRBJ2-3; no firm D call. Trimming left V 1 base short and J 0 bases short, with 6 bases between. The CDR3 loop spans 14 amino acids. Germline CDR1 reads SGHNT; CDR2 reads YYREEE (reference sequence). The CDR3 here is CASSLSSSTDTQYF. The CDR3 DNA reads TGTGCCAGCAGCTTGTCATCGAGCACAGATACGCAGTATTTT.

This chain links TRBV6-5 with TRBJ1-2; unclear D gene. The V gene lost 6 bases and the J gene lost 1 base, with 9 bases spanning the gap. There are 13 residues in the CDR3. Per the germline V gene, CDR1 is MNHEY and CDR2 is SVGAGI. Written as DNA, the CDR3 is TGTGCCAGCAGGACACAGCGTAACTATGGCTACACCTTC. Translating it yields CASRTQRNYGYTF.

This sequence joins TRBV7-8 and TRBJ2-7; D gene ambiguous. Trimming removed 5 bases from V and 0 bases from J, with 11 bases in between. Germline CDR1 and CDR2: SGHVS and FQNEAQ. CDR3 size: 14 residues. CDR3 coding DNA: TGTGCCAGCAGCCCGCGGTCCAGCTCCTACGAGCAGTACTTC. Protein product: CASSPRSSSYEQYF.